This T cell receptor (beta chain) originates from a study of T cells in Graves' hyperthyroidism and ophthalmopathy. Calling Graves' hyperthyroidism stable meant ophthalmopathy did not progress within 18 months. The investigators amplified TCR beta CDR3 regions from RNA transcripts. The HTBI primer set drove a first-round RT-PCR of the TCR CDR3. TCRdb re-called the multiplex PCR reads with MiXCR, one entry per CDR3 protein. The table records fewer than 750,000 distinct CDR3 sequences, about 45% of them present only once. Germline CDR1 and CDR2: SQVTM and ANQGSEA. The junction had 16 bases not matched to a gene; V was cut back by 3 bases and J by 7 bases. This CDR3 region has 17 residues. Concerning this clonotype itself: Its antigen is unidentified.

Study-level points and caveats: Most thyroid clonotypes expanded above 0.001 appeared in blood too. A 13 V-J model separated ophthalmopathy from stable hyperthyroidism.

This sequence originates from a woman under 30 with Graves' hyperthyroidism. The specimen sequenced was peripheral blood or thyroid tissue (not recorded which). The chain joins TRBV29-1 to TRBJ2-7, with TRBD2 identical over 12 bases. Here the CDR3 DNA reads TGCAGCGTTGATGGTCTAGCGGGAGGGCCCTCGGGAAATGAGCAGTACTTC. It encodes CSVDGLAGGPSGNEQYF.